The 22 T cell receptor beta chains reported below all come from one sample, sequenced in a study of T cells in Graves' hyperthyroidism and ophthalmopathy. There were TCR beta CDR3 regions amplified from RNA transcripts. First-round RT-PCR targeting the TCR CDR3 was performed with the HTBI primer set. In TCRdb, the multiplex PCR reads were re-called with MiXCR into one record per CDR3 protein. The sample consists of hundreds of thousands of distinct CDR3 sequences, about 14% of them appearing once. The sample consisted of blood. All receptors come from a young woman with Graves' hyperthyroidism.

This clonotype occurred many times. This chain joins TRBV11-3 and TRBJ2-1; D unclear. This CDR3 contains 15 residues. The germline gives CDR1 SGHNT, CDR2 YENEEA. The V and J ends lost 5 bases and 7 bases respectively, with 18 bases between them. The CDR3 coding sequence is TGTGCCAGCAGCCCCAATGGCGGTCGCGGTAATGAGCAGTTCTTC. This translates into CASSPNGGRGNEQFF.

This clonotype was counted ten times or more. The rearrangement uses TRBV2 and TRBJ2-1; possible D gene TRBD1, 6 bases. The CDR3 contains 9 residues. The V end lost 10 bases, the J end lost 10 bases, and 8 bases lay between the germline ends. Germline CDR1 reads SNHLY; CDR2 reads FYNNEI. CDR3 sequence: CATQGEQFF. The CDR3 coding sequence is TGTGCCACCCAGGGGGAGCAGTTCTTC.

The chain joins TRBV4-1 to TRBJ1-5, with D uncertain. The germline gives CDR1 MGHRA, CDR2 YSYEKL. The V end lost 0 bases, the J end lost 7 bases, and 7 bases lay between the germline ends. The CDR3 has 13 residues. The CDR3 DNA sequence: TGCGCCAGCAGCCAAGATGTTGGACAGCCCCAGCATTTT. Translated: CASSQDVGQPQHF.

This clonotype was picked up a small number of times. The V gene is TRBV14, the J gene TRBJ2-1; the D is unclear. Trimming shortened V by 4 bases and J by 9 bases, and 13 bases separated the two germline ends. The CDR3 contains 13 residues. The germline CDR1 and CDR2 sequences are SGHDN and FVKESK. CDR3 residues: CASSPGVYGEQFF. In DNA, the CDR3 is TGTGCCAGCAGCCCTGGTGTGTACGGTGAGCAGTTCTTC.

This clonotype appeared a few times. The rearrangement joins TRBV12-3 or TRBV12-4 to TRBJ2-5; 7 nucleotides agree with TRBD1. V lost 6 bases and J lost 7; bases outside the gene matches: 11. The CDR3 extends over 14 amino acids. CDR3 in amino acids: CASRAGQAPGTQYF. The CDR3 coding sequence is TGTGCCAGCAGAGCTGGACAGGCCCCTGGGACCCAGTACTTC.

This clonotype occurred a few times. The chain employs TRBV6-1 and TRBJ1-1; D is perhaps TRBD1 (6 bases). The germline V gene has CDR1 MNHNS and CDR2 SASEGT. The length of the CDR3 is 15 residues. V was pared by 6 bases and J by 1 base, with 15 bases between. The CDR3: CASRNWGQKNTEAFF. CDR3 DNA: TGTGCCAGCAGGAACTGGGGACAAAAGAACACTGAAGCTTTCTTT.

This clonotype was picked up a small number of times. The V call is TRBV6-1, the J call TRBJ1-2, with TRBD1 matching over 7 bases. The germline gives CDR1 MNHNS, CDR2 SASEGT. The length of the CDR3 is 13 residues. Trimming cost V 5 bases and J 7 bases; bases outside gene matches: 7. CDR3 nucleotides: TGTGCCAGCAGTATCCAGGGGGGAAGTGGCTACACCTTC. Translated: CASSIQGGSGYTF.

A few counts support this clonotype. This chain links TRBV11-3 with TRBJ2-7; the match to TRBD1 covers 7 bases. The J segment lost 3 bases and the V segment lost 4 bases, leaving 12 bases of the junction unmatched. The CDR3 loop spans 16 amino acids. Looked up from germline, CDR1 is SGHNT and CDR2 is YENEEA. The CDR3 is CASSSRRQGLNYEQYF. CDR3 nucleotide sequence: TGTGCCAGCAGCTCCCGGCGACAGGGATTAAACTACGAGCAGTACTTC. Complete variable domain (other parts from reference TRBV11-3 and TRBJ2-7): EAGVVQSPRYKIIEKKQPVAFWCNPISGHNTLYWYLQNLGQGPELLIRYENEEAVDDSQLPKDRFSAERLKGVDSTLKIQPAELGDSAVYLCASSSRRQGLNYEQYFGPGTRLTVT.

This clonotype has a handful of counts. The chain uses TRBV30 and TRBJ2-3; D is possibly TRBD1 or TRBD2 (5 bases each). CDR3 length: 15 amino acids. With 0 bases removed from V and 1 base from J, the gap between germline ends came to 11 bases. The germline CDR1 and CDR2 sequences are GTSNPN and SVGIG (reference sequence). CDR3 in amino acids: CAWSVGAGGTDTQYF. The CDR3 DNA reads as TGTGCCTGGAGTGTCGGGGCGGGCGGCACAGATACGCAGTATTTT.

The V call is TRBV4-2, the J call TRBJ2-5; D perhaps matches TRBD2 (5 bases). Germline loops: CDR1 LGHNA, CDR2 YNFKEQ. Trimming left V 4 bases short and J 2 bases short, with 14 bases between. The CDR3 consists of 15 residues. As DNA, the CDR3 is TGTGCCAGCAGCCGCTTACTAGGCGGACAAGAGACCCAGTACTTC. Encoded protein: CASSRLLGGQETQYF.

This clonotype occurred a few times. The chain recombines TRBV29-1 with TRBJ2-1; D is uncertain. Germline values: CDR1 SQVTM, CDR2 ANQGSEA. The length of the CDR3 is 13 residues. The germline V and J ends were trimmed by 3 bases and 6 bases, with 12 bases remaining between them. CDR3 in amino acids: CSVDLSWSNEQFF. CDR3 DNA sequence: TGCAGCGTTGATCTTTCTTGGTCCAATGAGCAGTTCTTC.

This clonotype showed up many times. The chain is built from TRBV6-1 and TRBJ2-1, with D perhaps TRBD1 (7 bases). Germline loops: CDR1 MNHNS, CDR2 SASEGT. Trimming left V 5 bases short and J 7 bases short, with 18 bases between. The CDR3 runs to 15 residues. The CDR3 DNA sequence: TGTGCCAGCAGTTATGACAGGTCAGGGGGGAATGAGCAGTTCTTC. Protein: CASSYDRSGGNEQFF.

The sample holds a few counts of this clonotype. CDR3 sequence reads: CASSRAWGSPGNTIYF. CDR3 nucleotide sequence: TGTGCCAGCAGTCGTGCCTGGGGGAGCCCTGGAAACACCATATATTTT. The chain has TRBV27 and TRBJ1-3; perhaps TRBD1 as D (5 bases). CDR3 size: 16 residues. V lost 5 bases and J lost 2, with 16 bases in between. The germline V gene encodes CDR1 MNHEY and CDR2 SMNVEV (reference sequence).

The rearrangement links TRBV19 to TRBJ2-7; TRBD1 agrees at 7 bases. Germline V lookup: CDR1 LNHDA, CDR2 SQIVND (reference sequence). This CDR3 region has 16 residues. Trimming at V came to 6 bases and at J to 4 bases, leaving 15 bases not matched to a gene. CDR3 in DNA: TGTGCCAGTAGCCGGACCGGGACAGCCATAATATACGAGCAGTACTTC. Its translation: CASSRTGTAIIYEQYF.

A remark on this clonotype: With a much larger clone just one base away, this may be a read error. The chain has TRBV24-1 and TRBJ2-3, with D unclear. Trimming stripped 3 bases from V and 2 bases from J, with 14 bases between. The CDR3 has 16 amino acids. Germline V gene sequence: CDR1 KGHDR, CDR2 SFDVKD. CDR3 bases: TGTGCCACCAGTGATCTAGGAATGGAAGCCACAGATACGCAGTATTTT. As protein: CATSDLGMEATDTQYF.

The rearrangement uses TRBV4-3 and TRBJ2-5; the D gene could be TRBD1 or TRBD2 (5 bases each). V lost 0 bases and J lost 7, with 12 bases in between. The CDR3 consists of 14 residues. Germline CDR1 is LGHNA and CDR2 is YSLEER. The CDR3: CASSQDFGTGTQYF. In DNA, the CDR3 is TGCGCCAGCAGCCAAGATTTCGGGACGGGGACCCAGTACTTC.

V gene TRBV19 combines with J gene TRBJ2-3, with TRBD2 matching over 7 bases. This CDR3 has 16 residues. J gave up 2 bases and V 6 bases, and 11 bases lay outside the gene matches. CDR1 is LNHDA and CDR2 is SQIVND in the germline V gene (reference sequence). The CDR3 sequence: CASRMGSLAATDTQYF. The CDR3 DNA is TGTGCCAGTAGAATGGGATCTCTAGCGGCCACAGATACGCAGTATTTT.

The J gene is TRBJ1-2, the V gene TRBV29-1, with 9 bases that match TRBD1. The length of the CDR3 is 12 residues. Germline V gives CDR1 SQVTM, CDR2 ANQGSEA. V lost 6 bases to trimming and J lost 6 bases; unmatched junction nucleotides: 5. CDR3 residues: CSVPGTGNGYTF. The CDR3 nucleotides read TGCAGCGTGCCCGGGACAGGGAATGGCTACACCTTC.

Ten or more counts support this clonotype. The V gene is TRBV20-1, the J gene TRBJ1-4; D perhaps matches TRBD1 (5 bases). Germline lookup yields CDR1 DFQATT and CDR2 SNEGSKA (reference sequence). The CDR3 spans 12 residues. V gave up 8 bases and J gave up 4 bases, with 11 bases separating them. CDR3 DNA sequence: TGCAGTTTGGCAGGGCATAATGAAAAACTGTTTTTT. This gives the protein CSLAGHNEKLFF.

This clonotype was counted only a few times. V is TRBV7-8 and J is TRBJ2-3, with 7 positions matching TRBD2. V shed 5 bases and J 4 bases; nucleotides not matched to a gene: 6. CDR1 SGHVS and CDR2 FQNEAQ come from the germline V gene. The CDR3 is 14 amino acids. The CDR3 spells CASSGRAGADTQYF. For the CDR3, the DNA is TGTGCCAGCAGCGGGAGGGCCGGGGCAGATACGCAGTATTTT.

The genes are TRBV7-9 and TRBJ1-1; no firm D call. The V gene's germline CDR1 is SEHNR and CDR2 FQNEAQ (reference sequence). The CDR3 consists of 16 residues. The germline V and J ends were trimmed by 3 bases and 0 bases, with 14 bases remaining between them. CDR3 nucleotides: TGTGCCAGCAGCTTGGCCAGAGGGCCGATGAACACTGAAGCTTTCTTT. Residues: CASSLARGPMNTEAFF.

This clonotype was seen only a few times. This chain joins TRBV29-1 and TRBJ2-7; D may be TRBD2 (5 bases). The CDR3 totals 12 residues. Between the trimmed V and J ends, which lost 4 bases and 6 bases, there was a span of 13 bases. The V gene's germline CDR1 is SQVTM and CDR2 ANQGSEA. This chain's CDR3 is CSVARGSGEQYF. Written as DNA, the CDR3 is TGCAGCGTTGCCCGGGGATCAGGCGAGCAGTACTTC.